The 18 T cell receptor beta chains below come from one sample, sequenced in a study of cytomegalovirus exposure and HLA in healthy donors. The PCR was carried out with 60 Vbeta primers and 13 Jbeta primers. The protocol was immunoSEQ multiplex PCR, while the TCRdb copy is restricted to in-frame clones and leaves out a portion. The profile shows roughly 150,000 clones, roughly 82% of them singletons. Sequenced sample: PBMCs. The receptor set was obtained from a man under 40 in good health and CMV-seronegative.

The chain carries TRBV11-2 and TRBJ2-1, with 9 bases identical to TRBD1. The germline V gene has CDR1 SGHAT and CDR2 FQNNGV. The CDR3 length is 14 residues. V trimming: 5 bases; J trimming: 7 bases; junction bases outside the gene matches: 6. CDR3 sequence: CASSAQGARNEQFF. As DNA, the CDR3 is TGTGCCAGCAGCGCACAGGGGGCGCGGAATGAGCAGTTCTTC.

The V and J genes are TRBV12-1 and TRBJ1-2; TRBD1 is taken as the D call from the table, unchecked against the DNA. TRBV12-1 is an annotated pseudogene. The CDR3 contains 17 residues. CDR3: CASSYQRQGITIHGYTF. As DNA, the CDR3 is TGTGCCAGCAGCTACCAAAGACAGGGAATAACTATCCATGGCTACACCTTC.

This clone has a handful of counts. The chain carries TRBV5-1 and TRBJ1-1, with 7 bases lining up with TRBD1. The CDR3 runs to 15 residues. Trimming at V came to 3 bases and at J to 1 base, leaving 6 bases not matched to a gene. Germline CDR1 SGHRS, CDR2 YFSETQ. The CDR3 region is CASSWTGPTNTEAFF. Here the CDR3 DNA reads TGCGCCAGCAGCTGGACAGGCCCAACGAACACTGAAGCTTTCTTT.

This clone has just one count. This sequence joins TRBV28 and TRBJ1-5; D might be TRBD1 (5 bases). The ends were cut back, 3 bases at V and 1 base at J, with 19 bases in the middle. The CDR3 length is 18 residues. Germline CDR1 reads MDHEN; CDR2 reads SYDVKM. The CDR3 nucleotides read TGTGCCAGCAGTTTCGGGTCGACAGAATCGAGGAGCAATCAGCCCCAGCATTTT. This codes for CASSFGSTESRSNQPQHF.

This chain uses TRBV7-2 with TRBJ1-4; 10 bases fit TRBD1. CDR1 is SGHTA and CDR2 is FQGNSA in the germline V gene. The V segment lost 1 base and the J segment 8 bases; nucleotides outside the gene matches: 4. The CDR3 extends over 15 amino acids. DNA for the CDR3: TGTGCCAGCAGCTTAGGGGGGACAGGGGACGAAAAACTGTTTTTT. Residues: CASSLGGTGDEKLFF.

The V and J genes are TRBV6-5 and TRBJ1-2; D possibly corresponds to TRBD1 (5 bases). The CDR3 contains 14 residues. Germline CDR1 is MNHEY and CDR2 is SVGAGI. V was cut by 6 bases and J by 6 bases, with 17 bases left in between. The CDR3 nucleotides are TGTGCCAGCAGGAATCCACAGGCCCCGAATGGCTACACCTTC. Translation: CASRNPQAPNGYTF.

The J gene is TRBJ2-7, the V gene TRBV4-2; 14 nucleotides line up with TRBD2. V dropped 0 bases and J dropped 10; count of bases not matched to a gene: 8. This CDR3 comprises 16 residues. CDR1 LGHNA and CDR2 YNFKEQ come from the germline V gene. Here the CDR3 DNA reads TGTGCCAGCAGCCAAGATGAAAGGACTAGCGGGAGGCAACAGTACTTC. This translates into CASSQDERTSGRQQYF.

The rearrangement joins TRBV5-6 to TRBJ1-1, with unresolved D. The CDR3 runs 15 residues. V dropped 0 bases and J dropped 5 bases, with 14 bases sitting between them. Germline V gene sequence: CDR1 SGHDT, CDR2 YYEEEE. The CDR3 nucleotides read TGTGCCAGCAGCTTGGGAGGCGGCCTGGAGACTGAAGCTTTCTTT. It yields the protein CASSLGGGLETEAFF.

This clone has only a few counts. The rearrangement joins TRBV11-2 to TRBJ2-3; D may be TRBD2 (7 bases). CDR1 is SGHAT and CDR2 is FQNNGV in the germline V gene. The CDR3 length is 13 residues. V shed 5 bases and J shed 4 bases, with 10 bases lying between them. The CDR3 protein is CASSKGGADTQYF. The CDR3 nucleotides read TGTGCCAGCAGCAAGGGGGGGGCAGATACGCAGTATTTT. Full variable domain (missing parts from reference TRBV11-2 and TRBJ2-3): EAGVAQSPRYKIIEKRQSVAFWCNPISGHATLYWYQQILGQGPKLLIQFQNNGVVDDSQLPKDRFSAERLKGVDSTLKIQPAKLEDSAVYLCASSKGGADTQYFGPGTRLTVL.

This sequence joins TRBV9 and TRBJ2-3, with TRBD2 identical over 9 bases. CDR3 length: 14 residues. Germline trimming cut 10 bases from V and 4 bases from J; bases unmatched to any gene: 10. The V gene's germline CDR1 is SGDLS and CDR2 YYNGEE. CDR3 nucleotide sequence: TGTGCCTCGGGAGGCGGGGGGGTTGCAGATACGCAGTATTTT. Its protein product is CASGGGGVADTQYF.

The chain combines TRBV27 with TRBJ2-7; 11 nucleotides agree with TRBD2. The CDR3 consists of 14 residues. Germline values: CDR1 MNHEY, CDR2 SMNVEV (reference sequence). Trimming took 2 bases from V and 4 from J; bases not matched to a gene: 1. The CDR3 region is CASSLTSGSYEQYF. CDR3 nucleotide sequence: TGTGCCAGCAGTTTAACTAGCGGGAGTTACGAGCAGTACTTC.

The rearrangement links TRBV19 to TRBJ1-1, with a tentative D call TRBD1 (6 bases). V was pared by 5 bases and J by 1 base, with 11 bases between. The CDR3 runs 14 residues. The V gene's germline CDR1 is LNHDA and CDR2 SQIVND (reference sequence). CDR3 DNA sequence: TGTGCCAGTAGTTCGGACAGAGCGAACACTGAAGCTTTCTTT. It specifies CASSSDRANTEAFF.

This clone was detected a few times. The chain couples TRBV5-1 to TRBJ2-1, with D perhaps TRBD1 (6 bases). Germline assignment: CDR1 SGHRS and CDR2 YFSETQ. The CDR3 is 14 residues long. V was pared by 4 bases and J by 5 bases, with 13 bases between. The CDR3 region is CASSQGTQDNEQFF. The CDR3 bases are TGCGCCAGCAGCCAAGGGACACAGGACAATGAGCAGTTCTTC.

The chain uses TRBV5-4 and TRBJ2-1; D is unclear. Germline CDR1 is SGHNT and CDR2 is YYREEE (reference sequence). The CDR3 totals 15 residues. Trimming stripped 4 bases from V and 8 bases from J, with 19 bases between. In nucleotides, the CDR3 is TGTGCCAGCAGCCTTCGCGTCGGAGTAGGCGATGAGCAGTTCTTC. This encodes CASSLRVGVGDEQFF.

The rearrangement uses TRBV19 and TRBJ2-7; 9 bases agree with TRBD1. CDR3 size: 15 residues. V gave up 4 bases and J gave up 4 bases; unmatched junction bases: 8. Germline CDR1 reads LNHDA; CDR2 reads SQIVND (reference sequence). The CDR3, as DNA: TGTGCCAGTAGTACTGCGGGACAGGGCGTTTACGAGCAGTACTTC. Translated, it gives CASSTAGQGVYEQYF. The whole variable domain, filled in from reference TRBV19 and TRBJ2-7, reads DGGITQSPKYLFRKEGQNVTLSCEQNLNHDAMYWYRQDPGQGLRLIYYSQIVNDFQKGDIAEGYSVSREKKESFPLTVTSAQKNPTAFYLCASSTAGQGVYEQYFGPGTRLTVT.

The CDR3 nucleotides are TGTGCCAGCAGCTCAAAAGTGGCAGTTTATAGCAATCAGCCCCAGCATTTT. Protein product: CASSSKVAVYSNQPQHF. The chain carries TRBV7-2 and TRBJ1-5, with D unclear. Trimming cost V 4 bases and J 0 bases, with 16 bases left between them. Per the germline V gene, CDR1 is SGHTA and CDR2 is FQGNSA. The CDR3 covers 17 residues.

CDR3 amino acids: CASREVQGGRSGYTF. The CDR3, as DNA: TGTGCCAGCAGGGAAGTACAGGGCGGGCGGAGTGGCTACACCTTC. V usage is TRBV28 and J usage is TRBJ1-2, with D possibly matching TRBD1 (6 bases). The CDR3 is 15 amino acids. Looked up from germline, CDR1 is MDHEN and CDR2 is SYDVKM. Trimming left V 6 bases short and J 7 bases short, with 21 bases between.

This clone was found a few times. The chain uses TRBV11-2 and TRBJ2-1; D is undetermined. The CDR3 loop spans 14 amino acids. The germline gives CDR1 SGHAT, CDR2 FQNNGV. The V end was cut by 3 bases, the J end by 5 bases, with 11 bases between. The CDR3 spells CASSLGQPDNEQFF. The CDR3 DNA is TGTGCCAGCAGCTTGGGCCAGCCAGACAATGAGCAGTTCTTC.